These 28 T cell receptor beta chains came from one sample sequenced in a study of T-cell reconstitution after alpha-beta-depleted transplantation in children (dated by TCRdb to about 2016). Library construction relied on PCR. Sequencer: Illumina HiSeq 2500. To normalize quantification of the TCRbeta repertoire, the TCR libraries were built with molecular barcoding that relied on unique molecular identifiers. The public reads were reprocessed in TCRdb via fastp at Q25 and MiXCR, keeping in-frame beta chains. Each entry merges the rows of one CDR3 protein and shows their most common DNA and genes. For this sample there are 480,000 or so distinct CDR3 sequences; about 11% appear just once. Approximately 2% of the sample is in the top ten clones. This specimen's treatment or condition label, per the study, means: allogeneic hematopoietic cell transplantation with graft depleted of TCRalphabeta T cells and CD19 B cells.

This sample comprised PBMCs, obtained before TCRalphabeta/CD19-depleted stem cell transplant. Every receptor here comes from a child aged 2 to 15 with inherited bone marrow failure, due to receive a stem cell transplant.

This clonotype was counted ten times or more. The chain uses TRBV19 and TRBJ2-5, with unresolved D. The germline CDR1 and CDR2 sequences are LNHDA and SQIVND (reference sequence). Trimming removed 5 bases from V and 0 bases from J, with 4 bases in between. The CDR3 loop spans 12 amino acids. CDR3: CASSRDQETQYF. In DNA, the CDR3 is TGTGCCAGTAGTCGGGACCAAGAGACCCAGTACTTC.

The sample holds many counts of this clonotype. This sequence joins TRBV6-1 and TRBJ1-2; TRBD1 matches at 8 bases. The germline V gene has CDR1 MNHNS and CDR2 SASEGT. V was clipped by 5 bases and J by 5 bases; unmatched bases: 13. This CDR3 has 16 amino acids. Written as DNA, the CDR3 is TGTGCCAGCAGTCCCAGACAGGGGCAGGTTAGGTATGGCTACACCTTC. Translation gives CASSPRQGQVRYGYTF.

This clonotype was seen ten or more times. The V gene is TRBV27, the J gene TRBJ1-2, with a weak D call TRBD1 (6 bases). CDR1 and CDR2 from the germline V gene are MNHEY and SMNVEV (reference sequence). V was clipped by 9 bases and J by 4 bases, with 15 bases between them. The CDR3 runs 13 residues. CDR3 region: CASPRDTFYGYTF. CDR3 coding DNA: TGTGCCAGTCCCCGGGACACCTTCTATGGCTACACCTTC.

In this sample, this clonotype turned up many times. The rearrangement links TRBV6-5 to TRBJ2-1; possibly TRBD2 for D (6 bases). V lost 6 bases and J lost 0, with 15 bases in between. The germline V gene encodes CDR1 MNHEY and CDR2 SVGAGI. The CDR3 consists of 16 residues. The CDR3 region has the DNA TGTGCCAGCAGAACGCTAGCGATCAGCTCCTACAATGAGCAGTTCTTC. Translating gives CASRTLAISSYNEQFF.

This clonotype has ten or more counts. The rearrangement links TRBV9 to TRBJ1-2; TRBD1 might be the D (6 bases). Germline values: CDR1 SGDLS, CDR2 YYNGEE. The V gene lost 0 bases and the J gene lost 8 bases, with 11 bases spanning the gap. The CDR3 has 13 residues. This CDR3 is CASSVEQGLGYTF. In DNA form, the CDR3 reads TGTGCCAGCAGCGTAGAACAGGGATTGGGCTACACCTTC.

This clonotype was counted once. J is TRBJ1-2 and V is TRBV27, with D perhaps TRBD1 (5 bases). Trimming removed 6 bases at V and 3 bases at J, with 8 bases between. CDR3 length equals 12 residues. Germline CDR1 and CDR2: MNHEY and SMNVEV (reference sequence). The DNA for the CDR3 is TGTGCCAGCAGACAGGCCCACTATGGCTACACCTTC. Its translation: CASRQAHYGYTF.

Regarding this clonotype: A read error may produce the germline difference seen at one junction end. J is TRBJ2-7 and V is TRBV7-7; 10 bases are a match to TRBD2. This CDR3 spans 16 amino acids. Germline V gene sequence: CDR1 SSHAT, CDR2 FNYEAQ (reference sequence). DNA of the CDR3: TGTGCTAGCAGCCCCCATGGACTAGCGGACGCCTACGAGCAGTACTTC. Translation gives CASSPHGLADAYEQYF.

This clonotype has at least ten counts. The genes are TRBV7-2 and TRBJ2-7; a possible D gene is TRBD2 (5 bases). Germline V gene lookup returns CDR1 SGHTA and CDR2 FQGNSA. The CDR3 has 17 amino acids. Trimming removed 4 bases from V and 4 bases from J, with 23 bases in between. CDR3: CASSWPSWSGSPYEQYF. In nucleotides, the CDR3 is TGTGCCAGCAGCTGGCCCTCATGGAGCGGAAGCCCTTACGAGCAGTACTTC. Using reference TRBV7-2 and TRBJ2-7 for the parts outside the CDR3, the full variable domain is GAGVSQSPSNKVTEKGKDVELRCDPISGHTALYWYRQSLGQGLEFLIYFQGNSAPDKSGLPSDRFSAERTGGSVSTLTIQRTQQEDSAVYLCASSWPSWSGSPYEQYFGPGTRLTVT.

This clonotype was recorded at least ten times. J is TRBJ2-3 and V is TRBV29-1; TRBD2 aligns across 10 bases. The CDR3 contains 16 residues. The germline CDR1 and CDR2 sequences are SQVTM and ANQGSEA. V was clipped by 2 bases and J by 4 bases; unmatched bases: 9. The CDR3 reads CSVELWDSGRSDTQYF. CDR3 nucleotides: TGCAGCGTTGAACTGTGGGATAGCGGGAGGTCAGATACGCAGTATTTT.

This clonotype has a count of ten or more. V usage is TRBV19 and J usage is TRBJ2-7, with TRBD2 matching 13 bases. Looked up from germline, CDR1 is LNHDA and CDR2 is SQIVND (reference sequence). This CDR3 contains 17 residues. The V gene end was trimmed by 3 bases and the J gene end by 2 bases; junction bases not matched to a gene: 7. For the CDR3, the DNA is TGTGCCAGTAGTATCGGGACTAGCGGGGCTACTACCTACGAGCAGTACTTC. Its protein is CASSIGTSGATTYEQYF.

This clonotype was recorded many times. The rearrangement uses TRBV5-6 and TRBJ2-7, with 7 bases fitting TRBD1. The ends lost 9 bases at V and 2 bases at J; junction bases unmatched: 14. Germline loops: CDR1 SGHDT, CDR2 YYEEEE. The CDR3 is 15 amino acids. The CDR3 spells CATHRRQGIPYEQYF. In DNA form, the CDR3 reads TGTGCCACCCACCGTCGACAGGGAATTCCCTACGAGCAGTACTTC.

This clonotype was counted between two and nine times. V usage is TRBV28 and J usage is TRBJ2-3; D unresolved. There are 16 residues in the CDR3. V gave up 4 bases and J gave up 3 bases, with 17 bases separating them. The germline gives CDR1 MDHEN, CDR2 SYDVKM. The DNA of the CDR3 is TGTGCCAGCAGTTACCCCAACCCCGACAATACAGATACGCAGTATTTT. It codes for CASSYPNPDNTDTQYF. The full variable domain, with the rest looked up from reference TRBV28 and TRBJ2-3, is DVKVTQSSRYLVKRTGEKVFLECVQDMDHENMFWYRQDPGLGLRLIYFSYDVKMKEKGDIPEGYSVSREKKERFSLILESASTNQTSMYLCASSYPNPDNTDTQYFGPGTRLTVL.

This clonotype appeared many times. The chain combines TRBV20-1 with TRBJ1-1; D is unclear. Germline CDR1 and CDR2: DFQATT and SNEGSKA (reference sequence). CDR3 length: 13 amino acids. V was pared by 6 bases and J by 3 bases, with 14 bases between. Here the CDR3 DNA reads TGCAGTGCCCCAGACCCGGGAGACACTGAAGCTTTCTTT. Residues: CSAPDPGDTEAFF.

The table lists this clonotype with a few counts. CDR3 in amino acids: CASSPRRPNYGYTF. In DNA form, the CDR3 reads TGTGCCAGCAGTCCCCGGAGGCCTAACTATGGCTACACCTTC. The rearrangement uses TRBV12-3 or TRBV12-4 and TRBJ1-2; the D is unclear. The CDR3 loop spans 14 amino acids. The V end lost 5 bases, the J end lost 0 bases, and 10 bases lay between the germline ends.

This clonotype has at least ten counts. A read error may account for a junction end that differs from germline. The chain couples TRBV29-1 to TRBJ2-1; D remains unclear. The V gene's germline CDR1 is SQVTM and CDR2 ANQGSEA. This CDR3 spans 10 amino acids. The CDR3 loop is CSIDYNEQFF. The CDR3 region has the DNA TGCAGCATTGACTACAATGAGCAGTTCTTC.

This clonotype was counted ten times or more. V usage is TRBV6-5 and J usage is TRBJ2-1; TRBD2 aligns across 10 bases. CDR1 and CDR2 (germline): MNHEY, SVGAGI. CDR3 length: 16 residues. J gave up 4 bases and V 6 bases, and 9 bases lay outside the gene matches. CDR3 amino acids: CASSLVAGGSYNEQFF. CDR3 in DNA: TGTGCCAGCAGCCTCGTAGCGGGAGGTAGTTACAATGAGCAGTTCTTC.

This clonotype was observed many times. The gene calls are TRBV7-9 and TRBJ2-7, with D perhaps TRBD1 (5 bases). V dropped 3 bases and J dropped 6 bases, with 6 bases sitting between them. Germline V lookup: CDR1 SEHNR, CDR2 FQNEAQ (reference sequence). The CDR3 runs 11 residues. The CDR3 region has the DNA TGTGCCAGCAGCTTTAGGGGCGAGCAGTACTTC. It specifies CASSFRGEQYF.

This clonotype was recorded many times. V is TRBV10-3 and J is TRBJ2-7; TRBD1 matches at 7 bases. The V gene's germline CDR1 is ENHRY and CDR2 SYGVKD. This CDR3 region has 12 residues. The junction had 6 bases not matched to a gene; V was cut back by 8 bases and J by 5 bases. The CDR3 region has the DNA TGTGCCATCGGGGGACAGCCGGACGAGCAGTACTTC. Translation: CAIGGQPDEQYF.

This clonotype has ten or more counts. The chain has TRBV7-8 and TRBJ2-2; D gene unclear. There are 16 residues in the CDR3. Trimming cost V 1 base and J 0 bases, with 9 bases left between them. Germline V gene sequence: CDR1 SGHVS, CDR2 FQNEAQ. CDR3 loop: CASSLETGSNTGELFF. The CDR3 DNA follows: TGTGCCAGCAGCTTAGAGACGGGTTCGAACACCGGGGAGCTGTTTTTT.

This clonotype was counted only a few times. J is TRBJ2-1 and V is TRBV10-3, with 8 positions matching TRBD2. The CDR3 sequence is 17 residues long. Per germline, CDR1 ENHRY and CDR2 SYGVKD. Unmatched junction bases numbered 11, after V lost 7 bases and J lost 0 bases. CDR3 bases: TGTGCCATCATGCAGGGTTCGGGACTAGGCTCCTACAATGAGCAGTTCTTC. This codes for CAIMQGSGLGSYNEQFF.

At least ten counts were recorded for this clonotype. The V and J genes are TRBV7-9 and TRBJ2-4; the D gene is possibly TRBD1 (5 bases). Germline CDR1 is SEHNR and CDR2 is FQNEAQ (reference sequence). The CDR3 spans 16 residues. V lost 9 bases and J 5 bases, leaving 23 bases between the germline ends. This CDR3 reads CASGELAGLIQNIQYF. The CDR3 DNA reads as TGTGCCAGTGGGGAACTGGCAGGGCTCATCCAAAACATTCAGTACTTC.

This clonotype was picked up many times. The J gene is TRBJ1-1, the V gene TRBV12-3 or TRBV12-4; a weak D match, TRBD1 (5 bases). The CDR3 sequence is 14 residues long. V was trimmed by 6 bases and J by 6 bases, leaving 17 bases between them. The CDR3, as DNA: TGTGCCAGCAGACGACCCGACCTAGGGGCTGAAGCTTTCTTT. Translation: CASRRPDLGAEAFF.

The CDR3 here is CASCPTGGYSSYNEQFF. The CDR3 DNA follows: TGTGCCAGCTGCCCAACAGGGGGCTACTCCTCCTACAATGAGCAGTTCTTC. The rearrangement joins TRBV3-1 to TRBJ2-1; 9 bases align to TRBD1. The CDR3 has 17 residues. CDR1 LGHDT and CDR2 YNNKEL come from the germline V gene (reference sequence). J lost 0 bases, V lost 8 bases, and 11 bases had no gene match.

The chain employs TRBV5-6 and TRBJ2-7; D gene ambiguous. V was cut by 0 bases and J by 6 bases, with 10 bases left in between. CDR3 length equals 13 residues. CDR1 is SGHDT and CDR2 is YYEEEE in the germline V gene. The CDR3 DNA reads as TGTGCCAGCAGCTTGGCAGATGGGTCCGAGCAGTACTTC. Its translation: CASSLADGSEQYF.

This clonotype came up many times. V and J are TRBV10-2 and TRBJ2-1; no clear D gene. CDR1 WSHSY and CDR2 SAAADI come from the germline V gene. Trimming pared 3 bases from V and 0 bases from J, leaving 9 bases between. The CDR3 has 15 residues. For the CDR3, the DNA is TGCGCCAGCAGTGAACAACTTCACTCCTACAATGAGCAGTTCTTC. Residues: CASSEQLHSYNEQFF.

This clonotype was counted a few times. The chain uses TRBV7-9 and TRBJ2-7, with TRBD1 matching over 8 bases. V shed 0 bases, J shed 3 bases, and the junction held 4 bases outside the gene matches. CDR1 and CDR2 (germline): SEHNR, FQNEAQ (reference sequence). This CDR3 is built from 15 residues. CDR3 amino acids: CASSLAGTGYYEQYF. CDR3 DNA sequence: TGTGCCAGCAGCTTAGCCGGGACAGGCTACTACGAGCAGTACTTC.

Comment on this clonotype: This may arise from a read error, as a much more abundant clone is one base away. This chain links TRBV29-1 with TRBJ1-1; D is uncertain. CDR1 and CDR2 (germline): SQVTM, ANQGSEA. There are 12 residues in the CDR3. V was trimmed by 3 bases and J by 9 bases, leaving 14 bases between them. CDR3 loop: CSVDLVWTQAFF. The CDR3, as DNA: TGCAGCGTTGATCTGGTGTGGACTCAAGCTTTCTTT.

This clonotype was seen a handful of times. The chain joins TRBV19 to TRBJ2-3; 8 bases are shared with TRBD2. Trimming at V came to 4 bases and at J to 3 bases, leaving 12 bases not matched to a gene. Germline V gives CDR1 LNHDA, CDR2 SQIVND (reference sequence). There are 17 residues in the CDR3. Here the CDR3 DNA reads TGTGCCAGTAGTAAAGGGAGAGCGGGAGAACGGACAGATACGCAGTATTTT. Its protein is CASSKGRAGERTDTQYF. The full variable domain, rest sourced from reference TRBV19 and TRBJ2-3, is DGGITQSPKYLFRKEGQNVTLSCEQNLNHDAMYWYRQDPGQGLRLIYYSQIVNDFQKGDIAEGYSVSREKKESFPLTVTSAQKNPTAFYLCASSKGRAGERTDTQYFGPGTRLTVL.